Below, 14 T cell receptor beta chains from the same sample are listed, as sequenced in a study of blood T cell repertoires in COVID-19. Sequencing used immunoSEQ multiplex PCR; TCRdb keeps in-frame clones, though not all of them. The table lists about 430,000 clones, 70% to 90% of them singletons. Sample: PBMCs or T cells enriched from blood (not recorded which). The receptors originated from a woman between 18 and 29 years old who had been exposed to COVID-19.

The genes are TRBV3-1 (or the pseudogene TRBV3-2) and TRBJ1-3; D unclear. Germline-derived CDR1 and CDR2 are LGHDT and YNNKEL (reference sequence). Trimming took off 1 base at V and 3 bases at J, with 7 bases between the two ends. CDR3 length equals 14 residues. The CDR3: CASSQGAYGNTIYF. The CDR3 bases are TGTGCCAGCAGCCAAGGGGCTTATGGAAACACCATATATTTT.

This chain uses TRBV24-1 with TRBJ2-3; the match to TRBD2 covers 8 bases. Germline lookup yields CDR1 KGHDR and CDR2 SFDVKD. The V and J ends lost 2 bases and 2 bases, in that order; junction bases with no gene match: 11. CDR3 length: 18 residues. CDR3 in amino acids: CATSDYGGGHPYTDTQYF. The DNA of the CDR3 is TGTGCCACCAGTGATTATGGCGGGGGGCACCCCTACACAGATACGCAGTATTTT.

The chain combines TRBV28 with TRBJ1-1, with 7 positions matching TRBD1. CDR3 length: 14 residues. J was trimmed by 6 bases and V by 3 bases; bases with no gene match: 7. Per germline, CDR1 MDHEN and CDR2 SYDVKM. For the CDR3, the DNA is TGTGCCAGCAGTTTCTCAAGCAGGGGGTCTGAAGCTTTCTTT. This gives the protein CASSFSSRGSEAFF.

The chain links TRBV5-6 to TRBJ1-5; 11 bases align to TRBD1. Germline values: CDR1 SGHDT, CDR2 YYEEEE. The CDR3 length is 16 residues. Germline trimming cut 3 bases from V and 1 base from J; bases unmatched to any gene: 3. This CDR3 is CASSWTGGGSNQPQHF. The CDR3 bases are TGTGCCAGCAGCTGGACAGGGGGCGGAAGCAATCAGCCCCAGCATTTT.

The V and J genes are TRBV6-6 and TRBJ2-5; TRBD2 matches 13 bases. Unmatched junction bases numbered 13, after V lost 5 bases and J lost 4 bases. The CDR3 contains 18 residues. Germline lookup yields CDR1 MNHNY and CDR2 SVGAGI (reference sequence). The CDR3 here is CASSPGGLAGFRVETQYF. In nucleotides, the CDR3 is TGTGCCAGCAGTCCCGGGGGACTAGCGGGGTTCAGAGTAGAGACCCAGTACTTC.

The genes are TRBV28 and TRBJ1-1, with 8 nucleotides matching TRBD1. CDR3 length: 13 amino acids. Losses at the gene ends were 8 bases for V and 4 bases for J; bases not matched to a gene: 6. Germline CDR1 reads MDHEN; CDR2 reads SYDVKM. The CDR3, as DNA: TGTGCCAGCGGACAGGGTGTGGGCACTGAAGCTTTCTTT. Translated, it gives CASGQGVGTEAFF.

The J gene is TRBJ2-2, the V gene TRBV6-4; TRBD2 aligns across 8 bases. The CDR3 totals 15 residues. V shed 5 bases and J 5 bases; nucleotides not matched to a gene: 7. Germline lookup yields CDR1 MRHNA and CDR2 SNTAGT. In DNA, the CDR3 is TGTGCCAGCAGTACGCTGGCGGGGGGAACCGGGGAGCTGTTTTTT. Translating gives CASSTLAGGTGELFF.

The chain carries TRBV5-6 and TRBJ2-7; D is perhaps TRBD2 (5 bases). Trimming stripped 4 bases from V and 3 bases from J, with 8 bases between. In germline, CDR1 is SGHDT, CDR2 YYEEEE. The CDR3 length is 12 residues. This CDR3 is CASSVSGYEQYF. The DNA of the CDR3 is TGTGCCAGCAGCGTCAGCGGCTACGAGCAGTACTTC.

This clone was picked up one time. J is TRBJ2-5 and V is TRBV6-2 or TRBV6-3; 7 bases agree with TRBD1. The CDR3 loop spans 15 amino acids. V dropped 5 bases and J dropped 1; count of bases not matched to a gene: 7. The germline V gene has CDR1 MNHEY and CDR2 SVGEGT. This chain's CDR3 is CASSDRQGFQETQYF. In nucleotides, the CDR3 is TGTGCCAGCAGTGATAGACAGGGCTTCCAAGAGACCCAGTACTTC.

CDR3 amino acids: CASSLAPDREGYTF. The CDR3 nucleotides are TGTGCCAGCAGCTTAGCCCCGGACAGGGAAGGCTACACCTTC. The V and J genes are TRBV13 and TRBJ1-2; TRBD1 agrees at 8 bases. Germline loops: CDR1 PRHDT, CDR2 FYEKMQ (reference sequence). The CDR3 consists of 14 residues. The V segment lost 1 base and the J segment 8 bases; nucleotides outside the gene matches: 6.

In its sample, this clone was seen a few times. This chain connects TRBV19 to TRBJ2-1; D gene unclear. Trimming pared 0 bases from V and 8 bases from J, leaving 20 bases between. The CDR3 contains 17 residues. Germline CDR1 and CDR2: LNHDA and SQIVND (reference sequence). CDR3 loop: CASSIDRRRTIGDEQFF. In DNA, the CDR3 is TGTGCCAGTAGTATAGATCGACGGAGAACAATCGGTGATGAGCAGTTCTTC. Looking up the rest from reference TRBV19 and TRBJ2-1 gives the full variable domain: DGGITQSPKYLFRKEGQNVTLSCEQNLNHDAMYWYRQDPGQGLRLIYYSQIVNDFQKGDIAEGYSVSREKKESFPLTVTSAQKNPTAFYLCASSIDRRRTIGDEQFFGPGTRLTVL.

The J gene is TRBJ2-3, the V gene TRBV4-3, with TRBD2 identical over 8 bases. Germline V gene data show CDR1 as LGHNA and CDR2 as YSLEER. With V trimmed by 2 bases and J by 1 base, 5 bases remained unmatched. The length of the CDR3 is 16 residues. Here the CDR3 DNA reads TGCGCCAGCAGCCAATACTCGACTAGCGGCACAGATACGCAGTATTTT. It specifies CASSQYSTSGTDTQYF.

The CDR3 sequence is CASSQAGIHEQFF. DNA for the CDR3: TGCGCCAGCAGCCAAGCAGGGATCCATGAGCAGTTCTTC. The chain combines TRBV4-3 with TRBJ2-1; a weak D match, TRBD1 (5 bases). V lost 1 base to trimming and J lost 8 bases, with 9 bases between them. This CDR3 has 13 residues. Germline V gives CDR1 LGHNA, CDR2 YSLEER.

The J gene is TRBJ1-1, the V gene TRBV5-6; 8 nucleotides match TRBD1. This CDR3 has 15 residues. CDR1 is SGHDT, CDR2 YYEEEE, per germline. V dropped 3 bases and J dropped 6; count of bases not matched to a gene: 10. The CDR3: CASSWETGVDPEAFF. In nucleotides, the CDR3 is TGTGCCAGCAGCTGGGAGACAGGGGTGGACCCTGAAGCTTTCTTT.